The T cell receptor beta chain under discussion was sequenced for a study of blood T cell repertoires in COVID-19. As for the study in general: From T cells, B-cell-depleted T cells, or PBMCs came the material, which was cDNA or gDNA.

Source study methods: Reference gene primer amplification gave nucleated cell count estimates. TCRdb's table, derived via immunoSEQ multiplex PCR, lists solely in-frame clones and lacks some. Clone size and the V and J calls come from that table; the DNA yielded D and trimming. The repertoire holds roughly 55,000 clones, with 70% to 85% as singletons. The specimen was peripheral blood. The source is a human donor in a cohort sampled during active COVID-19.

CDR3 coding DNA: TGCGCCAGCAGCCCCTCCAGGACAGGGGGGCCCTACAATGAGCAGTTCTTC. It specifies CASSPSRTGGPYNEQFF. The V gene is TRBV4-3, the J gene TRBJ2-1; 10 positions match TRBD1. V lost 4 bases to trimming and J lost 2 bases; unmatched junction nucleotides: 8. In germline, CDR1 is LGHNA, CDR2 YSLEER. This CDR3 region has 17 residues.